This T cell receptor (beta chain) was profiled in a study of blood T cells in healthy people across ages. Together with a sample-barcoded 5' primer, a J-beta primer mix was included in a second PCR lasting about 7 to 11 cycles. TCRdb recomputed calls from the 5' RACE reads with MiXCR, one row per CDR3 protein. Here the sample spans 1.5 million to 2 million distinct CDR3 sequences, 28% being singletons. The donors, all healthy, were Caucasians living in Russia, aged about 6 to 90. Every donor provided 9.5 to 10 milliliters of peripheral blood. In this sample, this clonotype turned up a few times. The sequence was obtained from a woman aged 30 to 39 in good health. Sample: blood.

The CDR3 sequence: CASSLDRAGEGYTF. As DNA, the CDR3 is TGCGCCAGCAGCTTAGACAGGGCTGGCGAGGGCTACACCTTC. V usage is TRBV5-1 and J usage is TRBJ1-2; 7 nucleotides align to TRBD1. The CDR3 loop spans 14 amino acids. The ends lost 2 bases at V and 8 bases at J; junction bases unmatched: 9. Germline CDR1 is SGHRS and CDR2 is YFSETQ. The whole variable domain, remainder taken from reference TRBV5-1 and TRBJ1-2, is KAGVTQTPRYLIKTRGQQVTLSCSPISGHRSVSWYQQTPGQGLQFLFEYFSETQRNKGNFPGRFSGRQFSNSRSEMNVSTLELGDSALYLCASSLDRAGEGYTFGSGTRLTVV.